This section outlines one T cell receptor beta chain sequence together with its context. Its specificity is unknown. The data originate from a study of beta chain features in type 1 diabetes. Study results and limitations: A potential influence of HLA type upon TCRB rearrangement remained unresolved herein.

The trim removed 7 bases at V and 2 bases at J, leaving 7 bases unmatched. The CDR3 extends over 15 amino acids. CDR1 SEHNR and CDR2 FQNEAQ come from the germline V gene (reference sequence). The authors reverse transcribed all of the isolated RNA, so sequencing captured expressed TCRB transcripts. It was found that naive, central memory and regulatory T cell samples averaged about 3.57 million reads. TCRdb keeps only in-frame clones here, not all; method: immunoSEQ multiplex PCR. The sample consists of around 44,000 clones, 51% of them appearing once. V is TRBV7-9 and J is TRBJ2-2; 7 bases fit TRBD1. The TCR was taken from a woman between 18 and 29 years old in good health. Sequenced sample: Tregs from blood. Here the CDR3 reads CASTGRGYNTGELFF. For the CDR3, the DNA is TGTGCCAGCACCGGCAGGGGGTACAACACCGGGGAGCTGTTTTTT.